Each of the 3 T cell receptor beta chains below was sequenced from the same sample in a study of T-cell reconstitution after alpha-beta-depleted transplantation in children. Unique molecular identifiers were used to barcode this TCRbeta library. TCRdb fed the PCR reads into MiXCR, producing one record per CDR3 protein. The data contain more than 400,000 distinct CDR3 sequences, approximately 10% of them seen just once; the ten biggest clones take up 12% to 15%. Sample: PBMCs, mostly from graft donor cells, taken 180 days after TCRalphabeta/CD19-depleted stem cell transplant. The receptors here all came from a female patient aged 2-9 years who had a stem cell transplant for aplastic anemia, so the T cells may come from the graft donor.

The V call is TRBV12-3 or TRBV12-4, the J call TRBJ1-2; unclear D gene. Between the trimmed V and J ends, which lost 1 base and 1 base, there was a span of 10 bases. This CDR3 has 15 residues. The CDR3 nucleotides read TGTGCCAGCAGTTTAGACGGATACTTTAACTATGGCTACACCTTC. This sequence encodes CASSLDGYFNYGYTF.

The chain links TRBV27 to TRBJ2-1, with 9 positions matching TRBD2. Trimming cost V 3 bases and J 10 bases; bases outside gene matches: 7. CDR3 length: 14 amino acids. Germline values: CDR1 MNHEY, CDR2 SMNVEV (reference sequence). The CDR3 DNA reads TGTGCCAGCAGTTTGGTAGCGGGAGAGGGAGAGCAGTTCTTC. Translating gives CASSLVAGEGEQFF.

This chain joins TRBV20-1 and TRBJ1-1; D call uncertain. The germline CDR1 and CDR2 sequences are DFQATT and SNEGSKA (reference sequence). Trimming took 8 bases from V and 1 from J, leaving 8 bases between them. The CDR3 totals 11 residues. The CDR3 loop reads CSFCGNTEAFF. DNA of the CDR3: TGCAGTTTCTGTGGGAACACTGAAGCTTTCTTT.